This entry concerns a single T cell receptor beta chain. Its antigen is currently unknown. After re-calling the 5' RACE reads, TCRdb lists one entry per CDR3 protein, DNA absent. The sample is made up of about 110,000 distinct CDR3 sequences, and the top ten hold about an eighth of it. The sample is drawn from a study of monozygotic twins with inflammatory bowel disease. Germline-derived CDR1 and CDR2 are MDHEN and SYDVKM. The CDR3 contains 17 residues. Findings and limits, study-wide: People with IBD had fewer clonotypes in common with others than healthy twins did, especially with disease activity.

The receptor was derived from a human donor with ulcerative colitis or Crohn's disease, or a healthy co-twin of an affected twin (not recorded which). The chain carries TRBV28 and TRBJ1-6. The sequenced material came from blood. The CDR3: CASSPYLGSSYNSPLHF.